Presented here are 2 T cell receptor beta chains from one specimen sequenced in a study of blood T cell repertoires in COVID-19. Libraries were prepared by immunoSEQ multiplex PCR; TCRdb keeps only in-frame clonotypes and omits some of them. The sample holds some 230,000 clones, 84% seen once. Sequencing input: peripheral blood. The source is a woman aged 55 to 70 with acute or convalescent COVID-19.

This chain links TRBV9 with TRBJ1-2; D gene uncertain. The V gene's germline CDR1 is SGDLS and CDR2 YYNGEE. Trimming stripped 0 bases from V and 0 bases from J, with 9 bases between. There are 15 residues in the CDR3. CDR3 sequence: CASSVGQLPNYGYTF. DNA of the CDR3: TGTGCCAGCAGCGTAGGACAACTGCCTAACTATGGCTACACCTTC. Full variable domain (rest looked up from reference TRBV9 and TRBJ1-2): DSGVTQTPKHLITATGQRVTLRCSPRSGDLSVYWYQQSLDQGLQFLIQYYNGEERAKGNILERFSAQQFPDLHSELNLSSLELGDSALYFCASSVGQLPNYGYTFGSGTRLTVV.

The chain recombines TRBV30 with TRBJ2-7; 10 bases fit TRBD1. With 5 bases clipped from V and 8 bases from J, the junction kept 9 bases outside the gene matches. CDR3 length: 13 amino acids. Germline assignment: CDR1 GTSNPN and CDR2 SVGIG (reference sequence). The CDR3 DNA reads as TGTGCCTGGTCACCGGGACAGGGGAGGAAGCAGTACTTC. Amino acid sequence: CAWSPGQGRKQYF.